Following are 13 T cell receptor beta chains from one sample sequenced in a study of cytomegalovirus exposure and HLA in healthy donors. The PCR employed 60 Vbeta primers together with 13 Jbeta primers. Using immunoSEQ multiplex PCR, the repertoire was profiled, and TCRdb retains in-frame clones only, with some absent. This sample yields about 79,000 clones, of which 70% to 85% are seen a single time; under 10% belongs to the top ten. Source material: PBMCs. The source is a man aged 60 to 75 in good health and CMV-seronegative.

J is TRBJ1-4 and V is TRBV28; D may be TRBD1 (6 bases). The germline gives CDR1 MDHEN, CDR2 SYDVKM. This CDR3 spans 12 amino acids. Trimming stripped 1 base from V and 17 bases from J, with 14 bases between. The CDR3 DNA reads as TGTGCCAGCAGTTTATTGGGACACCACCACTTTTTT. It is translated as CASSLLGHHHFF.

The chain combines TRBV11-2 with TRBJ2-5, with 7 nucleotides matching TRBD1. Germline V lookup: CDR1 SGHAT, CDR2 FQNNGV. The CDR3 consists of 15 residues. V was clipped by 7 bases and J by 0 bases; unmatched bases: 8. Written as DNA, the CDR3 is TGTGCCAGCATCCTGGGACAGAGGTACCAAGAGACCCAGTACTTC. This translates into CASILGQRYQETQYF.

This sequence joins TRBV5-4 and TRBJ2-7, with TRBD2 matching over 8 bases. Germline-derived CDR1 and CDR2 are SGHNT and YYREEE (reference sequence). V shed 5 bases, J shed 6 bases, and the junction held 10 bases outside the gene matches. The CDR3 is 14 residues long. The CDR3 coding sequence is TGTGCCAGCAGTTACCGGCCCGGGGGGGGCGAGCAGTACTTC. Its protein is CASSYRPGGGEQYF.

The CDR3 protein is CASSLAGTGANTEAFF. DNA of the CDR3: TGCGCCAGCAGCTTGGCGGGTACAGGGGCGAACACTGAAGCTTTCTTT. The chain joins TRBV5-1 to TRBJ1-1; 7 nucleotides align to TRBD1. The germline gives CDR1 SGHRS, CDR2 YFSETQ. This CDR3 contains 16 residues. The V and J ends lost 0 bases and 1 base, in that order; junction bases with no gene match: 6.

This clone was found a few times. The chain uses TRBV2 and TRBJ2-2; the match to TRBD1 covers 8 bases. J was trimmed by 6 bases and V by 6 bases; bases with no gene match: 12. CDR1 and CDR2 from the germline V gene are SNHLY and FYNNEI. The CDR3 is 16 amino acids. The CDR3 here is CASSKEQGEVPGELFF. The CDR3 DNA follows: TGTGCCAGCAGCAAGGAACAGGGGGAAGTTCCCGGGGAGCTGTTTTTT.

This clone has more than one count but fewer than ten. The CDR3, as DNA: TGTGCCTGGACCCGAACAGGGGGCGACTATGGCTACACCTTC. The encoded protein is CAWTRTGGDYGYTF. The J gene is TRBJ1-2, the V gene TRBV30; 9 nucleotides align to TRBD1. V trimming: 4 bases; J trimming: 3 bases; junction bases outside the gene matches: 6. Germline V lookup: CDR1 GTSNPN, CDR2 SVGIG (reference sequence). The CDR3 extends over 14 amino acids.

The J gene is TRBJ2-7, the V gene TRBV7-2, with D unresolved. The CDR3 spans 13 residues. Trimming removed 5 bases from V and 9 bases from J, with 17 bases in between. Per the germline V gene, CDR1 is SGHTA and CDR2 is FQGNSA. CDR3 region: CASSAQSGLWQYF. CDR3 sequence (DNA): TGTGCCAGCAGCGCTCAATCCGGGTTGTGGCAGTACTTC.

The J gene is TRBJ2-7, the V gene TRBV18; a possible D gene is TRBD1 (5 bases). Per germline, CDR1 KGHSH and CDR2 LQKENI. The CDR3 runs 14 residues. V was pared by 6 bases and J by 0 bases, with 12 bases between. The CDR3: CASSEDILSYEQYF. Written as DNA, the CDR3 is TGTGCCAGCTCCGAGGACATCCTCTCCTACGAGCAGTACTTC.

The chain employs TRBV7-2 and TRBJ2-7; D possibly corresponds to TRBD2 (5 bases). This CDR3 spans 15 amino acids. The V end was cut by 1 base, the J end by 0 bases, with 10 bases between. Per germline, CDR1 SGHTA and CDR2 FQGNSA. CDR3 loop: CASSLEGGGSYEQYF. In DNA, the CDR3 is TGTGCCAGCAGCTTAGAAGGAGGCGGCTCCTACGAGCAGTACTTC.

The chain uses TRBV7-9 and TRBJ2-7; 7 positions match TRBD2. The V and J ends lost 2 bases and 4 bases, in that order; junction bases with no gene match: 5. This CDR3 contains 14 residues. Germline V gene lookup returns CDR1 SEHNR and CDR2 FQNEAQ (reference sequence). The CDR3 coding sequence is TGTGCCAGCAGCTTATCGGATAGCGGGTACGAGCAGTACTTC. Residues: CASSLSDSGYEQYF.

The rearrangement links TRBV5-1 to TRBJ2-1; tentatively, D is TRBD2 (6 bases). Germline V gene sequence: CDR1 SGHRS, CDR2 YFSETQ. The germline V and J ends were trimmed by 0 bases and 0 bases, with 10 bases remaining between them. This CDR3 has 16 residues. The CDR3 sequence: CASSLVAASSYNEQFF. CDR3 coding DNA: TGCGCCAGCAGCTTGGTAGCGGCTAGCTCCTACAATGAGCAGTTCTTC. The full variable domain, in which reference TRBV5-1 and TRBJ2-1 provide the parts outside the CDR3, is KAGVTQTPRYLIKTRGQQVTLSCSPISGHRSVSWYQQTPGQGLQFLFEYFSETQRNKGNFPGRFSGRQFSNSRSEMNVSTLELGDSALYLCASSLVAASSYNEQFFGPGTRLTVL.

The V call is TRBV6-6, the J call TRBJ2-1; D remains unclear. This CDR3 has 14 residues. Looked up from germline, CDR1 is MNHNY and CDR2 is SVGAGI (reference sequence). V was cut by 2 bases and J by 7 bases, with 12 bases left in between. The CDR3 DNA reads TGTGCCAGCAGTTACGTAGAGGTGGTTAATGAGCAGTTCTTC. Translating gives CASSYVEVVNEQFF.

This chain joins TRBV6-5 and TRBJ2-2; 7 nucleotides line up with TRBD1. V lost 2 bases, J lost 0 bases, and 3 bases stayed unmatched. This CDR3 region has 16 residues. CDR1 is MNHEY and CDR2 is SVGAGI in the germline V gene. CDR3 protein: CASSYGQGANTGELFF. CDR3 coding DNA: TGTGCCAGCAGTTACGGGCAGGGGGCGAACACCGGGGAGCTGTTTTTT.